The 31 T cell receptor beta chains below come from one sample, sequenced in a study of beta chain features in type 1 diabetes. All of the isolated RNA was reverse transcribed, so expressed TCRB transcripts were sequenced. Libraries were prepared by immunoSEQ multiplex PCR; TCRdb keeps only in-frame clonotypes and omits some of them. Of around 400,000 clones in the sample, about 15% are singletons; the top ten hold about 0.018%. Sequenced input: naive CD4+ T cells from blood. All receptors derive from a woman aged 18-29 years in good health.

There are a few counts of this clone. The chain employs TRBV6-4 and TRBJ2-1; D possibly corresponds to TRBD1 (6 bases). Germline CDR1 and CDR2: MRHNA and SNTAGT. V was shortened by 0 bases and J by 7 bases, with 13 bases between the two germline ends. This CDR3 is 15 amino acids long. The CDR3 spells CASSDSGQGLNEQFF. In nucleotides, the CDR3 is TGTGCCAGCAGTGACTCGGGACAAGGGCTTAATGAGCAGTTCTTC.

On this clone: A junction boundary mismatches the germline segment, possibly from a read error. The chain recombines TRBV29-1 with TRBJ1-1; D possibly corresponds to TRBD1 (5 bases). Germline loops: CDR1 SQVTM, CDR2 ANQGSEA. The length of the CDR3 is 9 residues. In DNA, the CDR3 is TGCAGCGTTGAAAGGGGCCCACACTTT. Its translation is CSVERGPHF. Full variable domain (missing parts from reference TRBV29-1 and TRBJ1-1): SAVISQKPSRDICQRGTSLTIQCQVDSQVTMMFWYRQQPGQSLTLIATANQGSEATYESGFVIDKFPISRPNLTFSTLTVSNMSPEDSSIYLCSVERGPHFGQGTRLTVV.

This clone was detected only a few times. The chain has TRBV29-1 and TRBJ2-6, with D perhaps TRBD2 (5 bases). CDR3 length: 15 residues. V was pared by 2 bases and J by 1 base, with 9 bases between. Per the germline V gene, CDR1 is SQVTM and CDR2 is ANQGSEA. CDR3 amino acids: CSVEWGVSGANVLTF. The CDR3 DNA is TGCAGCGTTGAATGGGGAGTATCTGGGGCCAACGTCCTGACTTTC.

This rearrangement joins TRBV29-1 to TRBJ2-5; D ambiguous. The CDR3 is 13 amino acids. Per germline, CDR1 SQVTM and CDR2 ANQGSEA. V was shortened by 6 bases and J by 0 bases, with 11 bases between the two germline ends. Here the CDR3 DNA reads TGCAGCGTAGCCCCATTGTACCAAGAGACCCAGTACTTC. Translating gives CSVAPLYQETQYF.

The chain joins TRBV7-3 to TRBJ1-1; TRBD1 agrees at 8 bases. Trimming took 2 bases from V and 11 from J; bases not matched to a gene: 10. Germline V gene sequence: CDR1 SGHTA, CDR2 FQGTGA. The CDR3 is made up of 14 amino acids. Here the CDR3 reads CASSLPPDRTGAFF. CDR3 DNA: TGTGCCAGCAGCTTACCCCCGGACAGGACAGGGGCTTTCTTT.

This chain's CDR3 is CASSPWEWNEQFF. The CDR3 DNA sequence: TGTGCCAGCAGCCCCTGGGAGTGGAATGAGCAGTTCTTC. The V gene is TRBV14, the J gene TRBJ2-1, with D possibly matching TRBD2 (5 bases). Per the germline V gene, CDR1 is SGHDN and CDR2 is FVKESK. This CDR3 contains 13 residues. V shed 4 bases and J shed 7 bases, with 11 bases lying between them.

The table lists this clone with a few counts. Its ends do not fully match the called genes, so a read error is possible. The chain links TRBV7-7 to TRBJ2-2; TRBD1 aligns across 9 bases. Per germline, CDR1 SSHAT and CDR2 FNYEAQ (reference sequence). The CDR3 length is 15 residues. CDR3 amino acids: CASSSTGGITGELFF. In nucleotides, the CDR3 is TGTGCTAGCAGCTCAACAGGGGGCATCACCGGGGAGCTGTTTTTT. The full variable domain, with the rest looked up from reference TRBV7-7 and TRBJ2-2, is GAGVSQSPRYKVTKRGQDVTLRCDPISSHATLYWYQQALGQGPEFLTYFNYEAQPDKSGLPSDRFSAERPEGSISTLTIQRTEQRDSAMYRCASSSTGGITGELFFGEGSRLTVL.

This clone was seen a few times. The V and J genes are TRBV11-3 and TRBJ1-1; tentatively, D is TRBD1 (6 bases). The V gene lost 5 bases and the J gene lost 0 bases, with 7 bases spanning the gap. Germline-derived CDR1 and CDR2 are SGHNT and YENEEA. CDR3 length: 13 residues. CDR3 sequence: CASSRTVNTEAFF. In DNA, the CDR3 is TGTGCCAGCAGCCGGACAGTGAACACTGAAGCTTTCTTT.

The chain has TRBV14 and TRBJ2-1, with 7 bases that match TRBD2. CDR1 and CDR2 (germline): SGHDN, FVKESK. The CDR3 extends over 17 amino acids. V gave up 0 bases and J gave up 0 bases; unmatched junction bases: 5. DNA for the CDR3: TGTGCCAGCAGCCAAGAGTTGGTAGCGGGCTCCTACAATGAGCAGTTCTTC. Its protein is CASSQELVAGSYNEQFF. The variable domain in full, with the rest retrieved from reference TRBV14 and TRBJ2-1, is EAGVTQFPSHSVIEKGQTVTLRCDPISGHDNLYWYRRVMGKEIKFLLHFVKESKQDESGMPNNRFLAERTGGTYSTLKVQPAELEDSGVYFCASSQELVAGSYNEQFFGPGTRLTVL.

V usage is TRBV4-1 and J usage is TRBJ1-2; D is ambiguous. V lost 1 base and J 2 bases, leaving 8 bases between the germline ends. This CDR3 is 14 amino acids long. Germline V gene sequence: CDR1 MGHRA, CDR2 YSYEKL. CDR3 nucleotides: TGCGCCAGCAGCCAAGTGTCGGGGAACTATGGCTACACCTTC. Translating it yields CASSQVSGNYGYTF.

The rearrangement links TRBV28 to TRBJ1-5; 8 nucleotides match TRBD1. V was pared by 2 bases and J by 7 bases, with 7 bases of the junction left unmatched. Looked up from germline, CDR1 is MDHEN and CDR2 is SYDVKM. The CDR3 runs to 15 residues. The CDR3 nucleotides are TGTGCCAGCAGTTTAACCCAGGGGGCAAGACAGCCCCAGCATTTT. Translating it yields CASSLTQGARQPQHF.

The V gene is TRBV15, the J gene TRBJ2-7, with D tentatively TRBD1 (6 bases). This CDR3 is 14 amino acids long. Trimming stripped 2 bases from V and 2 bases from J, with 10 bases between. The germline CDR1 and CDR2 sequences are LNHNV and YYDKDF (reference sequence). The CDR3 DNA follows: TGTGCCACCAGCAGAAACACAGGGACCTACGAGCAGTACTTC. Its protein product is CATSRNTGTYEQYF. Based on the CDR3 plus reference TRBV15 and TRBJ2-7, the full variable domain is DAMVIQNPRYQVTQFGKPVTLSCSQTLNHNVMYWYQQKSSQAPKLLFHYYDKDFNNEADTPDNFQSRRPNTSFCFLDIRSPGLGDTAMYLCATSRNTGTYEQYFGPGTRLTVT.

J is TRBJ1-5 and V is TRBV6-1; 7 bases line up with TRBD1. J was trimmed by 5 bases and V by 8 bases; bases with no gene match: 6. This CDR3 has 13 amino acids. In germline, CDR1 is MNHNS, CDR2 SASEGT. The CDR3 region has the DNA TGTGCCAGCGGGACAGTCAATCATCAGCCCCAGCATTTT. Its protein is CASGTVNHQPQHF.

The rearrangement links TRBV6-1 to TRBJ1-2, with D hard to call. The CDR3 has 11 residues. Germline assignment: CDR1 MNHNS and CDR2 SASEGT. The V and J ends lost 2 bases and 6 bases respectively, with 4 bases between them. For the CDR3, the DNA is TGTGCCAGCAGTGAACCTAATGGCTACACCTTC. The encoded protein is CASSEPNGYTF.

V and J are TRBV23-1 and TRBJ2-7; 12 nucleotides align to TRBD2. TRBV23-1 is annotated as an ORF whose role is uncertain. This CDR3 contains 16 residues. V gave up 3 bases and J gave up 2 bases; unmatched junction bases: 5. The CDR3 DNA reads TGCGCCAGCAGTCACCGTGGACTAGCGGGACCCTACGAGCAGTACTTC. It codes for CASSHRGLAGPYEQYF.

In its sample, this clone was seen a few times. The chain has TRBV6-6 and TRBJ1-5; tentatively, D is TRBD1 (5 bases). Per the germline V gene, CDR1 is MNHNY and CDR2 is SVGAGI (reference sequence). This CDR3 has 16 amino acids. V was trimmed by 0 bases and J by 5 bases, leaving 14 bases between them. The CDR3 DNA is TGTGCCAGCAGTTACTCGCGGACACTAAGGGATCAGCCCCAGCATTTT. Residues: CASSYSRTLRDQPQHF.

Here the CDR3 reads CASREGSSYNEQFF. The CDR3 coding sequence is TGTGCCAGCAGGGAGGGGAGCTCCTACAATGAGCAGTTCTTC. The chain links TRBV25-1 to TRBJ2-1; tentatively, D is TRBD2 (6 bases). The V end was cut by 6 bases, the J end by 0 bases, with 9 bases between. The CDR3 consists of 14 residues. Germline-derived CDR1 and CDR2 are MGHDK and SYGVNS.

This clone was recorded a few times. The rearrangement joins TRBV11-2 to TRBJ2-3, with 7 bases matching TRBD1. Germline lookup yields CDR1 SGHAT and CDR2 FQNNGV. There are 16 residues in the CDR3. V gave up 7 bases and J gave up 0 bases; unmatched junction bases: 10. CDR3 coding DNA: TGTGCCAGCAAGAGACGCCGGGACAGCAGCACAGATACGCAGTATTTT. The encoded protein is CASKRRRDSSTDTQYF.

This clone showed up just a few times. This chain connects TRBV11-3 to TRBJ2-3, with 12 positions matching TRBD1. This CDR3 has 16 amino acids. V lost 3 bases to trimming and J lost 4 bases; unmatched junction nucleotides: 5. Germline-derived CDR1 and CDR2 are SGHNT and YENEEA. The DNA of the CDR3 is TGTGCCAGCAGCTTGTCCGGGACAGGGGGCGCAGATACGCAGTATTTT. Translating it yields CASSLSGTGGADTQYF.

V gene TRBV5-1 combines with J gene TRBJ2-5; D perhaps matches TRBD1 (6 bases). Germline-derived CDR1 and CDR2 are SGHRS and YFSETQ. This CDR3 spans 15 amino acids. Trimming took 0 bases from V and 0 from J, leaving 9 bases between them. This chain's CDR3 is CASSLGTANQETQYF. CDR3 nucleotide sequence: TGCGCCAGCAGCTTGGGGACAGCAAACCAAGAGACCCAGTACTTC. Based on the CDR3 plus reference TRBV5-1 and TRBJ2-5, the full variable domain is KAGVTQTPRYLIKTRGQQVTLSCSPISGHRSVSWYQQTPGQGLQFLFEYFSETQRNKGNFPGRFSGRQFSNSRSEMNVSTLELGDSALYLCASSLGTANQETQYFGPGTRLLVL.

This clone has a handful of counts. The chain joins TRBV30 to TRBJ1-2; 10 bases match TRBD1. This CDR3 contains 14 residues. Trimming at V came to 4 bases and at J to 1 base, leaving 3 bases not matched to a gene. Germline values: CDR1 GTSNPN, CDR2 SVGIG (reference sequence). The CDR3 nucleotides are TGTGCCTGGAACCGGGACAGGGGTAACTATGGCTACACCTTC. It encodes CAWNRDRGNYGYTF.

This clone was recorded a few times. The chain links TRBV7-2 to TRBJ1-1, with D perhaps TRBD1 (6 bases). The CDR3 contains 11 residues. With 6 bases removed from V and 10 bases from J, the gap between germline ends came to 12 bases. The germline gives CDR1 SGHTA, CDR2 FQGNSA. DNA for the CDR3: TGTGCCAGCAGGGGGGCTAAGGGAGCTTTCTTT. This gives the protein CASRGAKGAFF.

This clone turned up a few times. This chain connects TRBV15 to TRBJ2-1, with D possibly TRBD2 on 5 matching bases. V was trimmed by 8 bases and J by 10 bases, leaving 15 bases between them. The germline CDR1 and CDR2 sequences are LNHNV and YYDKDF (reference sequence). This CDR3 has 12 residues. In nucleotides, the CDR3 is TGTGCCACCCGAAAAGGTGTAGCGGAGCAGTTCTTC. Protein: CATRKGVAEQFF.

This chain links TRBV18 with TRBJ2-3, with D maybe TRBD1 (7 bases). The germline CDR1 and CDR2 sequences are KGHSH and LQKENI. V was shortened by 0 bases and J by 1 base, with 14 bases between the two germline ends. The CDR3 is made up of 17 amino acids. CDR3 region: CASSPPAGQRGTDTQYF. The CDR3 region has the DNA TGTGCCAGCTCACCACCCGCGGGACAGAGAGGCACAGATACGCAGTATTTT.

This clone occurred a few times. The chain combines TRBV18 with TRBJ2-1; 7 positions agree with TRBD2. Trimming took 1 base from V and 5 from J; bases not matched to a gene: 11. Germline CDR1 and CDR2: KGHSH and LQKENI. The CDR3 has 17 residues. This chain's CDR3 is CASSPLKGRAYHNEQFF. In DNA form, the CDR3 reads TGTGCCAGCTCACCACTGAAGGGGAGGGCCTACCACAATGAGCAGTTCTTC.

The chain combines TRBV29-1 with TRBJ1-2; no definite D call. The germline V and J ends were trimmed by 2 bases and 3 bases, with 13 bases remaining between them. This CDR3 is 14 amino acids long. Germline CDR1 SQVTM, CDR2 ANQGSEA. The CDR3 loop is CSVESPHTHYGYTF. In DNA, the CDR3 is TGCAGCGTTGAATCGCCCCACACCCACTATGGCTACACCTTC.

This clone was detected a few times. This chain uses TRBV11-3 with TRBJ2-5; 8 bases align to TRBD2. The germline V gene has CDR1 SGHNT and CDR2 YENEEA. J was trimmed by 3 bases and V by 2 bases; bases with no gene match: 2. This CDR3 contains 14 residues. CDR3 loop: CASSLTSGKETQYF. The CDR3 nucleotides read TGTGCCAGCAGCTTAACTAGCGGAAAAGAGACCCAGTACTTC.

This chain connects TRBV6-5 to TRBJ1-2, with D hard to call. Germline V gene lookup returns CDR1 MNHEY and CDR2 SVGAGI. V was trimmed by 6 bases and J by 7 bases, leaving 12 bases between them. CDR3 size: 12 residues. Here the CDR3 reads CASSPPEGGYTF. The DNA of the CDR3 is TGTGCCAGCAGCCCACCAGAGGGTGGCTACACCTTC.

The rearrangement uses TRBV5-1 and TRBJ1-1; D remains unclear. V was clipped by 4 bases and J by 3 bases, with 13 bases between them. Germline V gene sequence: CDR1 SGHRS, CDR2 YFSETQ. The CDR3 loop spans 14 amino acids. The CDR3 loop reads CASSPNSVHTEAFF. For the CDR3, the DNA is TGCGCCAGCAGCCCTAACTCCGTGCACACTGAAGCTTTCTTT.

The chain uses TRBV4-1 and TRBJ2-2; the match to TRBD2 covers 10 bases. Germline V gives CDR1 MGHRA, CDR2 YSYEKL. The trim removed 7 bases at V and 6 bases at J, leaving 5 bases unmatched. The CDR3 is 14 residues long. As DNA, the CDR3 is TGCGCCAGCAAAAAACTAGCGGGACCCGGGGAGCTGTTTTTT. Encoded protein: CASKKLAGPGELFF.

The chain uses TRBV11-2 and TRBJ2-7, with D unclear. This CDR3 is built from 15 residues. The V gene's germline CDR1 is SGHAT and CDR2 FQNNGV. V lost 1 base and J lost 6, with 16 bases in between. The CDR3 reads CASSLGTQTVREQYF. CDR3 in DNA: TGTGCCAGCAGCTTAGGTACACAGACGGTCCGCGAGCAGTACTTC.